These T cell receptor beta chains were read from a single sample in a study of long-term antiretroviral therapy in people with HIV. Sequencing was performed with immunoSEQ multiplex PCR; in TCRdb, only in-frame clones are kept and a portion is missing. The sample carries roughly 16,000 clones, about 94% recorded once. This specimen was unsorted PBMCs, taken about 6 years after starting antiretroviral therapy. Receptors were obtained from a woman in her 50s with HIV. The CDR3 runs from the conserved cysteine through the conserved F or W. The D gene is left open where the match is weak. Expanded clones get a size class; other rows say once, few or many, or leave the size out.

>NA|TRBJ2-3|NA|TRBV27
CASSLRTSDTQYF
TGTGCCAGCAGTTTAAGAACTTCAGATACGCAGTATTTT
>NA|TRBJ1-5|NA|TRBV4-2
CASSQEEQINQPQHF
TGTGCCAGCAGCCAAGAGGAACAGATAAATCAGCCCCAGCATTTT
>NA|TRBJ2-7|NA|TRBV7-2
CASSRRQVYEQYF
TGTGCCAGCAGTAGGAGACAGGTCTACGAGCAGTACTTC
>NA|TRBJ2-7|TRBD1|TRBV2
CASSVTGNEQYF
TGTGCCAGCAGCGTGACAGGGAACGAGCAGTACTTC
>NA|TRBJ2-7|TRBD1|TRBV7-6
CASSPGQGASYEQYF
TGTGCCAGCAGCCCCGGACAGGGGGCCTCCTACGAGCAGTACTTC
>once|TRBJ2-7|NA|TRBV14
CASSQVQSTSYEQYF
TGTGCCAGCAGCCAAGTCCAGTCGACGTCCTACGAGCAGTACTTC
>once|TRBJ2-3|NA|TRBV7-3
CASSLIEGGAQTDTQYF
TGTGCCAGCAGCTTAATAGAGGGTGGGGCCCAAACAGATACGCAGTATTTT
>NA|TRBJ1-1|NA|TRBV6-5
CASIISRGFGTEAFF
TGTGCCAGCATCATCTCCCGTGGGTTCGGCACTGAAGCTTTCTTT
>once|TRBJ2-4|NA|TRBV5-1
CASSLRPTDETNIQYF
TGCGCCAGCAGCTTGCGACCTACAGATGAAACAAACATTCAGTACTTC
>NA|TRBJ2-2|NA|TRBV5-1
CASKPEELGELFF
TGCGCCAGCAAGCCAGAGGAACTCGGGGAGCTGTTTTTT
>NA|TRBJ1-6|NA|TRBV4-1
CASSQAYNSPLHF
TGCGCCAGCAGCCAAGCCTATAATTCACCCCTCCACTTT
>NA|TRBJ2-1|TRBD2|TRBV7-3
CASSPSPAGARNEQFF
TGTGCCAGCAGCCCCTCCCCAGCGGGAGCAAGAAATGAGCAGTTCTTC
>NA|TRBJ1-1|NA|TRBV28
CASSLQGITEAFF
TGTGCCAGCAGTTTGCAGGGTATCACTGAAGCTTTCTTT
>NA|TRBJ2-7|NA|TRBV10-3
CAIGGAAVASYEQYF
TGTGCCATCGGGGGGGCCGCTGTAGCCTCCTACGAGCAGTACTTC
>NA|TRBJ1-1|NA|TRBV20-1
CSAPSDTEAFF
TGCAGTGCCCCGAGTGACACTGAAGCTTTCTTT
>NA|TRBJ1-5|NA|TRBV7-2
CASSPRISGNQPQHF
TGTGCCAGCAGCCCCCGGATATCGGGCAATCAGCCCCAGCATTTT
>few|TRBJ2-3|NA|TRBV11-2
CASSFAAGPMFTDTQYF
TGTGCCAGCAGCTTCGCGGCAGGGCCGATGTTCACAGATACGCAGTATTTT
>NA|TRBJ2-1|NA|TRBV29-1
CSVEDRGGPKNNEQFF
TGCAGCGTTGAAGATAGAGGGGGTCCGAAAAACAATGAGCAGTTCTTC
>NA|TRBJ1-2|NA|TRBV6-1
CASSEAMTAGRYGYTF
TGTGCCAGCAGTGAAGCTATGACCGCAGGGCGGTATGGCTACACCTTC
>NA|TRBJ1-2|NA|TRBV29-1
CSVGTGGYNYGYTF
TGCAGCGTTGGAACAGGAGGATATAACTATGGCTACACCTTC
>NA|TRBJ1-5|NA|TRBV10-3
CAISESGGANQPQHF
TGTGCCATCAGTGAGTCGGGGGGGGCCAATCAGCCCCAGCATTTT
>NA|TRBJ1-1|TRBD1|TRBV6-5
CASRTGTANTEAFF
TGTGCCAGCAGAACCGGGACAGCGAACACTGAAGCTTTCTTT
>NA|TRBJ2-5|NA|TRBV28
CASSFSRGGETQYF
TGTGCCAGCAGTTTCAGCAGGGGAGGGGAGACCCAGTACTTC
>NA|TRBJ2-5|NA|TRBV5-3
CARSASGALETQYF
TGTGCCAGAAGCGCGTCGGGGGCCCTGGAGACCCAGTACTTC
>once|TRBJ2-3|NA|TRBV7-3
CASSLGSYELTDTQYF
TGTGCCAGCAGCTTAGGGTCGTATGAACTCACAGATACGCAGTATTTT
>once|TRBJ2-2|NA|TRBV5-4
CASRGPNTGELFF
TGTGCCAGCAGGGGGCCAAACACCGGGGAGCTGTTTTTT
>NA|TRBJ2-1|TRBD2|TRBV7-9
CASSLTSGVGSYNEQFF
TGTGCCAGCAGCTTAACTAGCGGGGTTGGCTCCTACAATGAGCAGTTCTTC
>once|TRBJ2-2|NA|TRBV5-4
CASSLGRANTGELFF
TGTGCCAGCAGCTTGGGGAGGGCGAACACCGGGGAGCTGTTTTTT
>NA|TRBJ2-3|NA|TRBV7-6
CASSSLGAALDTQYF
TGTGCCAGCAGCTCACTGGGGGCAGCGTTGGATACGCAGTATTTT
>NA|TRBJ1-2|NA|TRBV27
CASSPRKRGDSNYGYTF
TGTGCCAGCAGTCCAAGGAAAAGGGGAGATTCTAACTATGGCTACACCTTC
>once|TRBJ2-7|NA|TRBV7-8
CASTRGVGYEQYF
TGTGCCAGCACGAGGGGGGTGGGCTACGAGCAGTACTTC
>once|TRBJ2-1|TRBD2|TRBV6-1
CASIYTSGRYNEQFF
TGTGCCAGCATTTATACTAGCGGGAGATACAATGAGCAGTTCTTC
>NA|TRBJ2-3|TRBD1|TRBV11-3
CASSRQGPPFSADTQYF
TGTGCCAGCAGTAGACAGGGTCCACCTTTTAGTGCAGATACGCAGTATTTT
>NA|TRBJ2-3|NA|TRBV6-6
CASSKTGTTDTQYF
TGTGCCAGCAGTAAGACCGGGACCACAGATACGCAGTATTTT
>NA|TRBJ2-3|NA|TRBV5-1
CASSLWGATDTQYF
TGCGCCAGCAGCTTGTGGGGTGCCACAGATACGCAGTATTTT
>NA|TRBJ2-2|TRBD2|TRBV7-6
CASSFGQREGTGELFF
TGTGCCAGCAGCTTCGGGCAGCGGGAGGGCACCGGGGAGCTGTTTTTT
>NA|TRBJ2-7|TRBD1|TRBV28
CASSLRAPDRVSEQYF
TGTGCCAGCAGTTTAAGAGCCCCGGACAGGGTTAGCGAGCAGTACTTC
>NA|TRBJ2-7|NA|TRBV6-1
CASSDGRVDYEQYF
TGTGCCAGCAGTGATGGTAGGGTGGACTACGAGCAGTACTTC
>NA|TRBJ1-5|NA|TRBV7-2
CASSLDERQPQHF
TGTGCCAGCAGCTTAGACGAGCGGCAGCCCCAGCATTTT
>NA|TRBJ1-1|NA|TRBV7-2
CASSLEGRMNTEAFF
TGTGCCAGCAGCTTAGAAGGCAGGATGAACACTGAAGCTTTCTTT
>few|TRBJ2-1|TRBD1|TRBV19
CASRRDRGNNEQFF
TGTGCCAGTAGGAGGGACAGGGGAAACAATGAGCAGTTCTTC
>NA|TRBJ1-1|NA|TRBV6-5
CASSLTEPLNTEAFF
TGTGCCAGCAGTTTGACAGAGCCCTTGAACACTGAAGCTTTCTTT
>NA|TRBJ2-3|NA|TRBV5-5
CASSLAQASSTDTQYF
TGTGCCAGCAGCTTGGCCCAGGCGTCTAGCACAGATACGCAGTATTTT
>few|TRBJ2-1|TRBD1|TRBV27
CASRGDSFNEQFF
TGTGCCAGCAGAGGGGACAGCTTCAATGAGCAGTTCTTC
>once|TRBJ2-7|TRBD2|TRBV28
CASSLMLRLAGGYEQYF
TGTGCCAGCAGTTTAATGTTGAGGCTAGCGGGAGGGTACGAGCAGTACTTC